These 16 T cell receptor beta chains were all obtained from the same sample, sequenced in a study of cytomegalovirus exposure and HLA in healthy donors. Primers for the PCR totalled 60 Vbeta and 13 Jbeta. Here immunoSEQ multiplex PCR was the method, and the copy in TCRdb shows in-frame clones only, minus some. The sample consists of about 100,000 clones, over 60% of them appearing once. What was sequenced was PBMCs. These receptors were taken from a female donor in good health and CMV-seropositive.

V is TRBV7-9 and J is TRBJ2-5; D perhaps matches TRBD1 (6 bases). TRBJ2-7 explains the end of the DNA better; the J call may be wrong. The CDR3 runs to 14 residues. The germline gives CDR1 SEHNR, CDR2 FQNEAQ (reference sequence). The CDR3 loop reads CASSALTGHFEQYF. For the CDR3, the DNA is TGTGCCAGCAGCGCCCTGACAGGCCACTTCGAGCAGTACTTC.

Note on this clone: Germline and junction disagree at one end, which may indicate a read error. V is TRBV12-5 and J is TRBJ2-1; 11 positions agree with TRBD2. The CDR3 contains 20 residues. Germline CDR1 and CDR2: LGHNT and FRNRAP. The CDR3 loop is CASGLVRTSGSVRSYNGQFF. As DNA, the CDR3 is TGTGCTAGTGGTTTGGTACGTACTAGCGGGAGCGTCAGGTCCTACAATGGGCAGTTCTTC.

This sequence joins TRBV7-9 and TRBJ1-4; 10 bases match TRBD1. Per the germline V gene, CDR1 is SEHNR and CDR2 is FQNEAQ (reference sequence). This CDR3 region has 16 residues. Trimming at V came to 4 bases and at J to 3 bases, leaving 5 bases not matched to a gene. In DNA form, the CDR3 reads TGTGCCAGCAGCTCCCGACAGGGGGCTGCTAATGAAAAACTGTTTTTT. Amino acid sequence: CASSSRQGAANEKLFF.

The chain links TRBV4-1 to TRBJ1-4; D might be TRBD1 (5 bases). CDR3 size: 14 residues. Germline V gives CDR1 MGHRA, CDR2 YSYEKL. Trimming cost V 7 bases and J 4 bases, with 13 bases left between them. DNA of the CDR3: TGCGCCAGCACCACCGGGGGGATTAATGAAAAACTGTTTTTT. Its translation: CASTTGGINEKLFF.

The rearrangement uses TRBV1 and TRBJ1-6. TRBV1 is assigned pseudogene status. The CDR3 spans 12 residues. DNA of the CDR3: TGCACCAGCAGCCAAGATCGGCGGTCCCTCCACTTT. Translated: CTSSQDRRSLHF.

The chain's CDR3 is CASSLGKGLYGYTF. CDR3 coding DNA: TGTGCCAGCAGCTTGGGCAAGGGGCTCTATGGCTACACCTTC. The chain links TRBV5-8 to TRBJ1-2, with a weak D call TRBD1 (5 bases). Germline values: CDR1 SGHTS, CDR2 YDEGEE. This CDR3 spans 14 amino acids. Trimming took 0 bases from V and 4 from J, leaving 10 bases between them.

The chain carries TRBV12-2 and TRBJ2-7; the D call in the table, TRBD1, was not verified against the DNA. TRBV12-2 is shown as a pseudogene. The CDR3 sequence is 15 residues long. The CDR3 loop is CASRLGRGQGYEQYF. CDR3 DNA sequence: TGTGCAAGTCGCTTAGGCCGGGGACAGGGCTACGAGCAGTACTTC.

The chain joins TRBV7-9 to TRBJ2-7; 12 bases agree with TRBD1. The V gene's germline CDR1 is SEHNR and CDR2 FQNEAQ (reference sequence). The CDR3 runs 17 residues. The V segment lost 2 bases and the J segment 3 bases; nucleotides outside the gene matches: 8. This CDR3 is CASSLKGTGGRSYEQYF. As DNA, the CDR3 is TGTGCCAGCAGCTTAAAGGGGACAGGGGGCAGGAGCTACGAGCAGTACTTC.

The chain links TRBV4-2 to TRBJ1-2, with 8 bases identical to TRBD1. CDR3 size: 12 residues. V shed 4 bases and J 10 bases; nucleotides not matched to a gene: 5. CDR1 is LGHNA and CDR2 is YNFKEQ in the germline V gene. The CDR3 reads CASSPGTGYYTF. CDR3 bases: TGTGCCAGCAGCCCGGGGACAGGATACTACACCTTC.

The chain carries TRBV30 and TRBJ1-2; a possible D gene is TRBD1 (5 bases). The CDR3 length is 12 residues. Germline lookup yields CDR1 GTSNPN and CDR2 SVGIG (reference sequence). Trimming took off 1 base at V and 7 bases at J, with 10 bases between the two ends. Written as DNA, the CDR3 is TGTGCCTGGAGTGCGGCAGGGCCTGGCTACACCTTC. Amino acid sequence: CAWSAAGPGYTF.

In the case of this clone: The germline gene is not matched at one end of the junction; a read error may be the cause. This sequence joins TRBV7-9 and TRBJ2-1; D not certain. This CDR3 is 12 amino acids long. CDR1 SEHNR and CDR2 FQNEAQ come from the germline V gene (reference sequence). As DNA, the CDR3 is TGTTCCAGCAAGAGCTCCTACAATGAGCAGTTCTTC. Protein product: CSSKSSYNEQFF.

The rearrangement joins TRBV5-1 to TRBJ2-5; 10 nucleotides match TRBD2. The V gene's germline CDR1 is SGHRS and CDR2 YFSETQ. The CDR3 is 16 amino acids. The junction had 8 bases not matched to a gene; V was cut back by 4 bases and J by 2 bases. CDR3 bases: TGCGCCAGCAGCCGCAGGAGCGGGAGGGTTCAAGAGACCCAGTACTTC. It is translated as CASSRRSGRVQETQYF.

This chain connects TRBV5-1 to TRBJ2-1; TRBD1 matches at 8 bases. Germline-derived CDR1 and CDR2 are SGHRS and YFSETQ. This CDR3 is built from 14 residues. The J segment lost 7 bases and the V segment lost 1 base, leaving 4 bases of the junction unmatched. The DNA of the CDR3 is TGCGCCAGCAGCTTGACAGGGGGTTGGAATGAGCAGTTCTTC. It translates to CASSLTGGWNEQFF.

The V and J genes are TRBV5-1 and TRBJ2-7; 8 nucleotides align to TRBD1. V lost 2 bases and J lost 3; bases outside the gene matches: 7. This CDR3 spans 15 amino acids. CDR1 and CDR2 (germline): SGHRS, YFSETQ. The CDR3 sequence: CASSFGQGIFYEQYF. In DNA form, the CDR3 reads TGCGCCAGCAGCTTCGGACAGGGAATCTTCTACGAGCAGTACTTC.

V usage is TRBV7-8 and J usage is TRBJ2-3, with TRBD1 matching 7 bases. This CDR3 spans 16 amino acids. Trimming at V came to 5 bases and at J to 6 bases, leaving 14 bases not matched to a gene. Germline CDR1 and CDR2: SGHVS and FQNEAQ. The CDR3 DNA is TGTGCCAGCAGCGCCAGACAGGGTCCTCCGTGGGATACGCAGTATTTT. Amino acid sequence: CASSARQGPPWDTQYF.

The V call is TRBV11-2, the J call TRBJ2-3, with 8 bases matching TRBD2. Trimming at V came to 8 bases and at J to 4 bases, leaving 11 bases not matched to a gene. Germline-derived CDR1 and CDR2 are SGHAT and FQNNGV. The CDR3 runs 15 residues. In DNA form, the CDR3 reads TGTGCCAGCGGGGTCCAGGCGGGGGGATCAGATACGCAGTATTTT. Translating it yields CASGVQAGGSDTQYF.